The sequence of this TCR beta chain was determined in a study of control samples from healthy donors and cancer patients. Losses at the gene ends were 7 bases for V and 3 bases for J; bases not matched to a gene: 6. This CDR3 is 14 amino acids long. CDR1 and CDR2 (germline): MDHEN, SYDVKM. The method was immunoSEQ multiplex PCR; TCRdb's version includes in-frame clones alone and lacks a portion of them. The sample has some 140,000 clones; around nine tenths are singletons. The origin of this receptor is a man aged 25-45 years in good health. The sample taken for sequencing was blood. The chain joins TRBV28 to TRBJ2-7; TRBD1 agrees at 10 bases. This chain's CDR3 is CASMTGGVGYEQYF. In nucleotides, the CDR3 is TGTGCCAGCATGACAGGGGGCGTTGGCTACGAGCAGTACTTC. The variable domain in full, completed from reference TRBV28 and TRBJ2-7, reads DVKVTQSSRYLVKRTGEKVFLECVQDMDHENMFWYRQDPGLGLRLIYFSYDVKMKEKGDIPEGYSVSREKKERFSLILESASTNQTSMYLCASMTGGVGYEQYFGPGTRLTVT.